A selection of T cell receptor beta chains follows, all from one sample in a study of blood T cell repertoires in COVID-19. TCRdb's table, derived via immunoSEQ multiplex PCR, lists solely in-frame clones and lacks some. This table holds nearly 70,000 clones, approximately 78% found once. Source material: peripheral blood. The receptor source for this set is a woman at least 80 years old with acute or convalescent COVID-19. CDR3s include the opening cysteine and the closing phenylalanine or tryptophan.

V	J	CDR3
TRBV5-5	TRBJ2-7	CASSLDRGASYEQYF
TRBV19	TRBJ1-5	CASVTTGSNQPQHF
TRBV5-6	TRBJ2-1	CASSALAGGLGEQFF
TRBV2	TRBJ1-2	CASRGDSPSYGYTF
TRBV5-1	TRBJ2-2	CASRAGTGGAPGELFF
TRBV19	TRBJ1-1	CASSIVQGHDTEAFF
TRBV7-9	TRBJ1-4	CASSLGDPRGEKLFF
TRBV7-9	TRBJ2-5	CASSPGGVRTQYF
TRBV19	TRBJ2-5	CASSETSGGETQYF
TRBV3-1/TRBV3-2	TRBJ2-7	CASSQELAGGPEQYF
TRBV19	TRBJ2-1	CASRGQGSYNEQFF
TRBV5-6	TRBJ1-2	CASRDRDRGFYGYTF
TRBV4-2	TRBJ2-3	CASSQEGQATDTQYF
TRBV5-1	TRBJ2-3	CASSTGPGTDTQYF
TRBV6-5	TRBJ2-5	CASSFTGGKETQYF
TRBV6-5	TRBJ1-2	CASRGTVDNYGYTF
TRBV5-1	TRBJ2-7	CASSPGLAGAPGEQYF
TRBV25-1	TRBJ2-7	CASSETDLEQYF
TRBV3-1/TRBV3-2	TRBJ2-2	CASSLYRDRSNTGELFF
TRBV29-1	TRBJ1-2	CSAYRESGYGYTF
TRBV7-9	TRBJ1-1	CASSLEWPEAFF
TRBV18	TRBJ2-3	CASSPGGLRTDTQYF
TRBV15	TRBJ1-2	CATSSTSSYGYTF
TRBV6-7	TRBJ1-1	CASSPQNLRDTEAFF
TRBV3-1/TRBV3-2	TRBJ2-5	CASSQETSGGETQYF
TRBV19	TRBJ1-1	CASRLPGTGGKYTEAFF
TRBV5-4	TRBJ2-3	CASSAAGGSTDTQYF
TRBV19	TRBJ2-5	CASSQTGVQETQYF
TRBV6-4	TRBJ2-3	CASSDIGESTDTQYF
TRBV7-9	TRBJ1-5	CASSHDRFLNQPQHF
TRBV3-1/TRBV3-2	TRBJ1-2	CASSYLDSNYGYTF
TRBV7-2	TRBJ2-7	CASSLKAGYEQYF
TRBV3-1/TRBV3-2	TRBJ1-1	CASSQDFGQVNTEAFF
TRBV19	TRBJ2-1	CASSINRDRASYNEQFF
TRBV6-5	TRBJ1-1	CANSGWSTEAFF
TRBV2	TRBJ2-2	CASSLDRGNTGELFF
TRBV5-5	TRBJ2-3	CASSLAGTSGGAADTQYF
TRBV19	TRBJ1-1	CASSRSGADTEAFF
TRBV5-8	TRBJ2-1	CASSLNRFTGTFSYNEQFF
TRBV7-9	TRBJ1-3	CASTPGGNTIYF
TRBV5-1	TRBJ1-2	CASSLGDRVGSGYTF
TRBV21-1	TRBJ2-1	CASSLPEGGAAVGNEQFF
TRBV3-1/TRBV3-2	TRBJ1-1	CASSQNGFYTEAFF
TRBV5-1	TRBJ1-1	CASSLDYPGQGSEAFF
TRBV19	TRBJ2-1	CASSASGQGFNEQFF
TRBV12-3/TRBV12-4	TRBJ1-4	CASGRWPNEKLFF
TRBV5-1	TRBJ2-1	CASSFGDRGNEQFF
TRBV27	TRBJ1-5	CASSYLGRSNQPQHF
TRBV6-5	TRBJ1-2	CASSGQGAGIYGYTF
TRBV6-5	TRBJ2-3	CASSYSASYTDTQYF
TRBV30	TRBJ1-2	CAWSLGINYGYTF